This T cell receptor beta chain is from a study of technical replicates of blood from a handful of donors. The repertoire was sequenced with immunoSEQ multiplex PCR; TCRdb's copy has only in-frame clones and lacks some. The table shows tens of thousands of clones, with 95% to 98% occurring only once. Germline CDR1 SGHTA, CDR2 FQGTGA. The length of the CDR3 is 14 residues. J gave up 4 bases and V 2 bases, and 3 bases lay outside the gene matches. Sample: T cells isolated from PBMCs. This sequence joins TRBV7-3 and TRBJ2-7, with 9 bases lining up with TRBD1. The TCR sequence derives from a human donor in good health. The CDR3, as DNA: TGTGCCAGCAGCTTAGGGACAGGGAAATACGAGCAGTACTTC. Residues: CASSLGTGKYEQYF.